This T cell receptor (beta chain) originates from a study of blood T cell repertoires in COVID-19. On the study more broadly: Nucleic acid was either cDNA or gDNA, and it came from T cells, B-cell-depleted T cells, or PBMCs.

From germline, CDR1 is MGHRA and CDR2 YSYEKL. V lost 1 base and J lost 8; bases outside the gene matches: 4. CDR3 length: 16 amino acids. Assay used: immunoSEQ multiplex PCR; TCRdb lists only in-frame clones, some missing. The repertoire consists of about 280,000 clones, with 85% occurring once and the leading ten covering about 2.5%. Material: PBMCs or T cells enriched from blood (not recorded which). The clonotype comes from a woman aged 45 to 65 who had recovered from COVID-19. The chain carries TRBV4-1 and TRBJ2-1; TRBD2 matches at 14 bases. As DNA, the CDR3 is TGCGCCAGCAGCCAAGGACTAGCGGGAGGGCTCCATGAGCAGTTCTTC. It yields the protein CASSQGLAGGLHEQFF.